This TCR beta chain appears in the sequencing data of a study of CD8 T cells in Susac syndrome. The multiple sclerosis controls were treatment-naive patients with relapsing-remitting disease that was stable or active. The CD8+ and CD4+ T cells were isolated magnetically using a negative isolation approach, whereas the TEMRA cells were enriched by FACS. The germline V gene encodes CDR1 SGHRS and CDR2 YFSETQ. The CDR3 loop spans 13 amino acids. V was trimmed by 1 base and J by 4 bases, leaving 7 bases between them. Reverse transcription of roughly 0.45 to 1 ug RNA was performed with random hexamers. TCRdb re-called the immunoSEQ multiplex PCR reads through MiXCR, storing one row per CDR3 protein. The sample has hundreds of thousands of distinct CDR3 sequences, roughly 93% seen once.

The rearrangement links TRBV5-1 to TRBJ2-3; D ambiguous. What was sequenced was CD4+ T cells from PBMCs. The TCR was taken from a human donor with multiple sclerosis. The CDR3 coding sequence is TGCGCCAGCAGCTTGAGTGGCCCAGATACGCAGTATTTT. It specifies CASSLSGPDTQYF.